Below, one TCR beta chain is given with its context. Per germline, CDR1 SEHNR and CDR2 FQNEAQ (reference sequence). Trimming took 7 bases from V and 4 from J, leaving 13 bases between them. The CDR3 is 13 residues long. Authors' processing steps: Reference gene primer amplification yielded estimated nucleated cell counts. Sequencing used immunoSEQ multiplex PCR; TCRdb keeps in-frame clones, though not all of them. For V, J and clone size, that table is used; D and trimming come from the DNA. Among approximately 250,000 clones listed, approximately 80% were seen once. This entry is derived from a study of blood T cell repertoires in COVID-19. As for the study in general: From the United States, Italy and Spain came samples of acute and convalescent COVID-19. Sources were T cells, B-cell-depleted T cells, or PBMCs; the material itself was cDNA or gDNA.

The sequence was collected from a woman aged 40 to 50 who had recovered from COVID-19. The sequenced sample consisted of peripheral blood. J is TRBJ1-1 and V is TRBV7-9; D gene unclear. The CDR3 sequence: CASTLTGGTEAFF. CDR3 DNA sequence: TGTGCCAGCACCCTGACGGGAGGCACTGAAGCTTTCTTT.